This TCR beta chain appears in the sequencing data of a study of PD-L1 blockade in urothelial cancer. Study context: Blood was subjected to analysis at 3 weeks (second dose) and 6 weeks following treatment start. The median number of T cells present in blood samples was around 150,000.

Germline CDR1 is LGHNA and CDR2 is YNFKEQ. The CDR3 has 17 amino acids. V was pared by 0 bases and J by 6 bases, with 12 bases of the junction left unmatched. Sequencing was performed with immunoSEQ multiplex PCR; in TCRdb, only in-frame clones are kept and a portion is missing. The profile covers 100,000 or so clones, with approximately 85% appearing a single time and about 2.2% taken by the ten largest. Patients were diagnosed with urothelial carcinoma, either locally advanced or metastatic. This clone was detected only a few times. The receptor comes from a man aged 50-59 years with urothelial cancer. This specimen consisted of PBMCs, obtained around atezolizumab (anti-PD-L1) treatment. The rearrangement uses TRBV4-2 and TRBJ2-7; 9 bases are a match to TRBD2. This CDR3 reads CASSQDGVGGRAGEQYF. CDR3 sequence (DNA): TGTGCCAGCAGCCAAGATGGGGTCGGCGGGAGGGCCGGCGAGCAGTACTTC.